This T cell receptor (beta chain) was sequenced in a study of OX40 agonist ivuxolimab in advanced cancers. About the study: Of the participants, around 39% had some prior anti-PD-1, anti-PD-L1 or anti-CTLA-4 therapy, which was allowed.

Concerning this clone: The target antigen is unknown.

From germline, CDR1 is LNHDA and CDR2 SQIVND (reference sequence). V was pared by 6 bases and J by 3 bases, with 15 bases between. There are 15 residues in the CDR3. The study's findings and limits: Antigen specificity was not determined for the expanded peripheral T cells. Dosing at 0.1 to 3.0 mg/kg was accompanied by clonal expansion of CD4+ and CD8+ blood T cells by week 6.

This table comes from immunoSEQ multiplex PCR, and its TCRdb copy is limited to in-frame clones, with some not included. The sample has 55,000 to 70,000 clones, roughly 83% seen once. The input for sequencing was CD4+ or CD8+ T cells sorted from blood, taken in a trial of the OX40 agonist ivuxolimab. V gene TRBV19 combines with J gene TRBJ2-1; D perhaps matches TRBD1 (5 bases). The sequence was obtained from an adult with an advanced solid tumor such as melanoma, head and neck, liver or kidney cancer. The CDR3 spells CASRSLGRDYNEQFF. The CDR3 DNA follows: TGTGCCAGTAGATCCTTGGGCAGGGACTACAATGAGCAGTTCTTC.